These 30 T cell receptor beta chains were sequenced from one sample in a study of T-cell reconstitution after alpha-beta-depleted transplantation in children. The TCRbeta library incorporated unique molecular identifiers. Using its own MiXCR run on the PCR reads, TCRdb lists one record per CDR3 protein. Of 600,000 or so distinct CDR3 sequences detected, roughly 23% appear once; the ten largest clones hold 14%. The source material was PBMCs, mostly from graft donor cells, sampled 360 days after TCRalphabeta/CD19-depleted stem cell transplant. The source is a boy younger than two who had a stem cell transplant for acute myeloid leukemia, so the T cells may come from the graft donor.

This clonotype occurred many times. The chain recombines TRBV5-1 with TRBJ1-2; weak D call: TRBD1 (6 bases). Trimming stripped 2 bases from V and 1 base from J, with 21 bases between. The CDR3 runs to 18 residues. CDR1 and CDR2 (germline): SGHRS, YFSETQ. CDR3 nucleotides: TGCGCCAGCAGCTTTGGCAGGGGACGGAGTATCTATAACTATGGCTACACCTTC. It encodes CASSFGRGRSIYNYGYTF.

This chain links TRBV12-3 or TRBV12-4 with TRBJ2-3; 7 bases line up with TRBD1. Trimming took 8 bases from V and 2 from J; bases not matched to a gene: 13. This CDR3 contains 16 residues. The CDR3 spells CASSLSGTAFTDTQYF. The CDR3 nucleotides are TGTGCCAGCTCGCTGTCCGGGACAGCTTTCACAGATACGCAGTATTTT.

This clonotype was seen at least ten times. The chain joins TRBV12-3 or TRBV12-4 to TRBJ2-7; D call uncertain. V was cut by 7 bases and J by 2 bases, with 15 bases left in between. CDR3 size: 14 residues. The CDR3: CASTLGLGAYEQYF. In DNA, the CDR3 is TGTGCCAGCACCTTGGGTCTCGGCGCCTACGAGCAGTACTTC.

This clonotype came up a few times. The chain uses TRBV28 and TRBJ2-1; D possibly corresponds to TRBD1 (6 bases). The CDR3 contains 14 residues. The germline V and J ends were trimmed by 7 bases and 1 base, with 11 bases remaining between them. Per the germline V gene, CDR1 is MDHEN and CDR2 is SYDVKM. The CDR3 sequence is CASNRAMSYNEQFF. The DNA of the CDR3 is TGTGCCAGCAACAGGGCCATGTCCTACAATGAGCAGTTCTTC.

As regards this clonotype: This clone may be a read error of a much larger clone one base away. This chain joins TRBV12-3 or TRBV12-4 and TRBJ2-3, with D perhaps matching TRBD1 (5 bases). The CDR3 spans 13 residues. DNA of the CDR3: TGTGCCAGCAATAAGGGGATCACAGATACGCAGAATTTT. Its protein is CASNKGITDTQNF.

This clonotype has at least ten counts. The chain combines TRBV5-1 with TRBJ2-2, with D hard to call. V was clipped by 0 bases and J by 4 bases, with 7 bases between them. Per germline, CDR1 SGHRS and CDR2 YFSETQ. This CDR3 comprises 14 residues. The CDR3 region has the DNA TGCGCCAGCAGCTTGGGAGTGGGCACCGGGGAGCTGTTTTTT. Translation gives CASSLGVGTGELFF.

This clonotype was counted only a few times. The chain recombines TRBV4-3 with TRBJ2-1; TRBD2 matches 9 bases. V shed 6 bases and J 6 bases; nucleotides not matched to a gene: 9. Germline V gives CDR1 LGHNA, CDR2 YSLEER. CDR3 length: 15 residues. This CDR3 reads CASSDAGTSINEQFF. The CDR3 DNA reads TGCGCCAGCAGTGACGCCGGGACTAGCATCAATGAGCAGTTCTTC.

This clonotype was observed a handful of times. The chain has TRBV15 and TRBJ2-3; D call uncertain. The CDR3 sequence is 15 residues long. The germline V gene encodes CDR1 LNHNV and CDR2 YYDKDF (reference sequence). Trimming took off 0 bases at V and 0 bases at J, with 7 bases between the two ends. The DNA of the CDR3 is TGTGCCACCAGCAGAGATAGGACGAGCACAGATACGCAGTATTTT. Amino acid sequence: CATSRDRTSTDTQYF.

This clonotype came up a few times. CDR3 nucleotides: TGTGCCAGCAGCTTAGATCCAGGGCAGCTCCAAGAGACCCAGTACTTC. Translated, it gives CASSLDPGQLQETQYF. The J gene is TRBJ2-5, the V gene TRBV11-2, with D possibly TRBD1 on 5 matching bases. CDR3 length: 16 residues. Trimming removed 0 bases at V and 1 base at J, with 12 bases between. Germline CDR1 reads SGHAT; CDR2 reads FQNNGV.

This chain connects TRBV15 to TRBJ1-2; TRBD1 agrees at 8 bases. CDR3 length: 15 residues. Trimming took 0 bases from V and 3 from J; bases not matched to a gene: 3. The V gene's germline CDR1 is LNHNV and CDR2 YYDKDF (reference sequence). CDR3 nucleotides: TGTGCCACCAGCAGAGATTCGGACAGGGACTATGGCTACACCTTC. Translation: CATSRDSDRDYGYTF.

As DNA, the CDR3 is TGCAGCGTTAGGAGACAGGGCGTTTCAAACCCTGAGGCTAACTATGGCTACACCTTC. Its protein is CSVRRQGVSNPEANYGYTF. The chain joins TRBV29-1 to TRBJ1-2; TRBD1 matches at 7 bases. CDR3 size: 19 residues. V shed 5 bases and J 0 bases; nucleotides not matched to a gene: 21. From germline, CDR1 is SQVTM and CDR2 ANQGSEA.

The chain carries TRBV20-1 and TRBJ1-1; possibly TRBD1 for D (5 bases). Trimming took 3 bases from V and 3 from J, leaving 14 bases between them. The CDR3 extends over 14 amino acids. CDR1 and CDR2 from the germline V gene are DFQATT and SNEGSKA (reference sequence). The CDR3, as DNA: TGCAGTGCTAGGGCCAGGGAGGGGCACACTGAAGCTTTCTTT. It codes for CSARAREGHTEAFF.

This clonotype was seen at least ten times. The chain combines TRBV10-3 with TRBJ2-3, with D hard to call. Germline V CDR1 and CDR2: ENHRY, SYGVKD. The CDR3 consists of 17 residues. Trimming cost V 5 bases and J 6 bases, with 24 bases left between them. The CDR3 here is CAISRTLSSFPADTQYF. CDR3 nucleotides: TGTGCCATCAGTAGAACCCTCTCGAGCTTCCCGGCGGATACGCAGTATTTT.

The rearrangement links TRBV6-5 to TRBJ2-1, with TRBD2 matching 7 bases. J was trimmed by 5 bases and V by 2 bases; bases with no gene match: 6. This CDR3 is 15 amino acids long. Germline CDR1 and CDR2: MNHEY and SVGAGI. In nucleotides, the CDR3 is TGTGCCAGCAGTTACGTGGCAGCGGGACACAATGAGCAGTTCTTC. It yields the protein CASSYVAAGHNEQFF.

Many counts were recorded for this clonotype. The chain uses TRBV29-1 and TRBJ2-1; D is unresolved. The V end lost 4 bases, the J end lost 0 bases, and 10 bases lay between the germline ends. The germline gives CDR1 SQVTM, CDR2 ANQGSEA. There are 14 residues in the CDR3. The CDR3: CSVGILHSYNEQFF. The CDR3, as DNA: TGCAGCGTTGGCATTCTCCACTCCTACAATGAGCAGTTCTTC.

This clonotype was observed many times. The CDR3 nucleotides read TGCAGTGCTTCCGTTGGCTCTGGAAACACCATATATTTT. Translated: CSASVGSGNTIYF. The rearrangement joins TRBV20-1 to TRBJ1-3, with no clear D. Trimming pared 5 bases from V and 0 bases from J, leaving 8 bases between. Looked up from germline, CDR1 is DFQATT and CDR2 is SNEGSKA (reference sequence). The CDR3 consists of 13 residues.

The sample holds many counts of this clonotype. This sequence joins TRBV27 and TRBJ2-1; TRBD1 aligns across 7 bases. Germline loops: CDR1 MNHEY, CDR2 SMNVEV (reference sequence). This CDR3 is 16 amino acids long. V trimming: 2 bases; J trimming: 4 bases; junction bases outside the gene matches: 8. CDR3 amino acids: CASSLLGQANYNEQFF. In DNA, the CDR3 is TGTGCCAGCAGTTTACTAGGACAGGCTAATTACAATGAGCAGTTCTTC.

This clonotype occurred a few times. This chain uses TRBV20-1 with TRBJ2-2, with D unclear. Trimming stripped 6 bases from V and 6 bases from J, with 11 bases between. CDR3 size: 12 residues. Germline loops: CDR1 DFQATT, CDR2 SNEGSKA (reference sequence). As DNA, the CDR3 is TGCAGTGCAACCGACCCTTCCGGGGAGCTGTTTTTT. It yields the protein CSATDPSGELFF.

This clonotype was recorded at least ten times. This chain links TRBV20-1 with TRBJ2-7, with 7 bases matching TRBD1. From germline, CDR1 is DFQATT and CDR2 SNEGSKA (reference sequence). J was trimmed by 6 bases and V by 2 bases; bases with no gene match: 4. CDR3 size: 12 residues. CDR3 amino acids: CSARSYRGEQYF. The DNA of the CDR3 is TGCAGTGCTAGATCTTACAGGGGCGAGCAGTACTTC.

The J gene is TRBJ2-6, the V gene TRBV20-1, with D perhaps matching TRBD1 (6 bases). The CDR3 is 15 residues long. V lost 3 bases and J 8 bases, leaving 17 bases between the germline ends. CDR1 and CDR2 (germline): DFQATT, SNEGSKA (reference sequence). The CDR3, as DNA: TGCAGTGCTAGCGCACAGGGAATCGGGACCAACGTCCTGACTTTC. As protein: CSASAQGIGTNVLTF.

This chain links TRBV11-2 with TRBJ2-7; D is undetermined. The CDR3 sequence is 14 residues long. Trimming took off 1 base at V and 3 bases at J, with 10 bases between the two ends. Germline loops: CDR1 SGHAT, CDR2 FQNNGV. The CDR3 region has the DNA TGTGCCAGCAGCTTAGTTTCAGGAAACTACGAGCAGTACGTC. Amino acids: CASSLVSGNYEQYV.

This clonotype was recorded at least ten times. The J gene is TRBJ1-6, the V gene TRBV28; D ambiguous. With 4 bases removed from V and 3 bases from J, the gap between germline ends came to 7 bases. The CDR3 covers 14 residues. Germline CDR1 is MDHEN and CDR2 is SYDVKM. CDR3: CASSSAGYNSPLHF. The CDR3 DNA follows: TGTGCCAGCAGTTCAGCCGGCTATAATTCACCCCTCCACTTT.

There are a few counts of this clonotype. This chain joins TRBV29-1 and TRBJ2-1; a weak D match, TRBD1 (5 bases). The CDR3 sequence is 14 residues long. Germline CDR1 SQVTM, CDR2 ANQGSEA. V lost 4 bases and J 0 bases, leaving 10 bases between the germline ends. The CDR3 region has the DNA TGCAGCGTTGCAGGCAGGGACTCCTACAATGAGCAGTTCTTC. It specifies CSVAGRDSYNEQFF.

The chain uses TRBV24-1 and TRBJ2-1, with D perhaps TRBD2 (5 bases). The CDR3 length is 13 residues. The V and J ends lost 9 bases and 8 bases respectively, with 16 bases between them. Germline lookup yields CDR1 KGHDR and CDR2 SFDVKD. CDR3 in amino acids: CATRGGGADEQFF. DNA of the CDR3: TGTGCCACCCGAGGAGGTGGCGCCGATGAGCAGTTCTTC.

In this sample, this clonotype turned up a few times. The gene calls are TRBV30 and TRBJ2-1; a possible D gene is TRBD2 (6 bases). The CDR3 extends over 15 amino acids. Germline V CDR1 and CDR2: GTSNPN, SVGIG (reference sequence). V lost 3 bases, J lost 4 bases, and 16 bases lay in between. The CDR3 nucleotides are TGTGCCTGGAGGGAGACCGGGACTTTATACAATGAGCAGTTCTTC. It encodes CAWRETGTLYNEQFF.

V and J are TRBV6-1 and TRBJ2-7; 7 bases map to TRBD1. Germline-derived CDR1 and CDR2 are MNHNS and SASEGT. This CDR3 region has 15 residues. V dropped 5 bases and J dropped 0; count of bases not matched to a gene: 7. In DNA form, the CDR3 reads TGTGCCAGCAGTACCCTGGACAGGAGCTCCTACGAGCAGTACTTC. Its protein is CASSTLDRSSYEQYF.

This clonotype was detected only a few times. The rearrangement links TRBV6-5 to TRBJ2-5; D perhaps matches TRBD2 (5 bases). V was cut by 2 bases and J by 5 bases, with 15 bases left in between. The germline CDR1 and CDR2 sequences are MNHEY and SVGAGI. The CDR3 loop spans 15 amino acids. CDR3 coding DNA: TGTGCCAGCAGTTACATCGGGGATGGATGGGAGACCCAGTACTTC. Translation gives CASSYIGDGWETQYF.

This clonotype was observed at least ten times. The chain employs TRBV5-1 and TRBJ2-1; D might be TRBD1 (5 bases). The V end was cut by 3 bases, the J end by 3 bases, with 28 bases between. The CDR3 runs to 20 residues. The germline gives CDR1 SGHRS, CDR2 YFSETQ. CDR3 DNA sequence: TGCGCCAGCAGCTCCTCGCTAGACGGATCCATCAACAGGTACTACAATGAGCAGTTCTTC. Residues: CASSSSLDGSINRYYNEQFF.

This clonotype was observed at least ten times. The V call is TRBV7-8, the J call TRBJ2-7; 8 bases agree with TRBD2. V was clipped by 2 bases and J by 2 bases; unmatched bases: 5. The CDR3 is made up of 15 amino acids. The germline CDR1 and CDR2 sequences are SGHVS and FQNEAQ. The CDR3: CASSLLRGEAYEQYF. CDR3 in DNA: TGTGCCAGCAGCTTACTGCGGGGGGAAGCCTACGAGCAGTACTTC.

The V and J genes are TRBV10-3 and TRBJ1-1, with no clear D. V dropped 0 bases and J dropped 6 bases, with 8 bases sitting between them. Germline CDR1 reads ENHRY; CDR2 reads SYGVKD. The CDR3 runs 13 residues. The CDR3 DNA reads as TGTGCCATCAGTGAGTCAAGGACGGCTGAAGCTTTCTTT. Protein product: CAISESRTAEAFF.